Shown below are 2 T cell receptor beta chains from a single sample sequenced in a study of shared clonotypes between healthy human individuals. Libraries were prepared by immunoSEQ multiplex PCR; TCRdb keeps only in-frame clonotypes and omits some of them. Of approximately 700,000 clones in the sample, more than 70% were seen once. Sequencing was done on a sample of memory CD4+ T cells sorted from blood. The subset: CD45RA-negative fraction. These receptors all come from a woman younger than 45 in good health.

The chain joins TRBV27 to TRBJ2-7; 8 nucleotides match TRBD1. Trimming removed 0 bases from V and 6 bases from J; junction bases left unmatched: 4. This CDR3 is 14 amino acids long. The germline CDR1 and CDR2 sequences are MNHEY and SMNVEV (reference sequence). The CDR3 bases are TGTGCCAGCAGTTTATCGGGCAGGGGGCGCGAGCAGTACTTC. Translation: CASSLSGRGREQYF.

The rearrangement joins TRBV5-4 to TRBJ1-4; 7 nucleotides match TRBD1. Trimming cost V 2 bases and J 4 bases; bases outside gene matches: 2. CDR1 SGHNT and CDR2 YYREEE come from the germline V gene (reference sequence). The length of the CDR3 is 14 residues. The CDR3 spells CASSFGQVNEKLFF. CDR3 coding DNA: TGTGCCAGCAGCTTTGGACAGGTTAATGAAAAACTGTTTTTT.